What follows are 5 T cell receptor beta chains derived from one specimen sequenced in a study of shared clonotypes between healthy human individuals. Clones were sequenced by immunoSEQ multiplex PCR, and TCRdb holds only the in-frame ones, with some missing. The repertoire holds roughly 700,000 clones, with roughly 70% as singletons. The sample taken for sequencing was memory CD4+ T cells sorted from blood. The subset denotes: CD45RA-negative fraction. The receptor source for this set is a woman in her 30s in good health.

The CDR3 sequence: CASSLEGRNQPQHF. For the CDR3, the DNA is TGTGCCAGCAGCTTAGAGGGACGAAATCAGCCCCAGCATTTT. V is TRBV11-2 and J is TRBJ1-5; D possibly corresponds to TRBD1 (5 bases). The CDR3 loop spans 14 amino acids. V lost 0 bases to trimming and J lost 4 bases, with 7 bases between them. Germline CDR1 is SGHAT and CDR2 is FQNNGV.

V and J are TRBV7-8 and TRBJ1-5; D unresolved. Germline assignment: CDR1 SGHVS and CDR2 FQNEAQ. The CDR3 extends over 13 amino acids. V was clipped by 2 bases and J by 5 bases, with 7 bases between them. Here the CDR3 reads CASSLNLDQPQHF. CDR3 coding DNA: TGTGCCAGCAGCTTAAATCTCGATCAGCCCCAGCATTTT.

The CDR3 DNA follows: TGTGCCAGCAGCTTAGACCGGAGACAGCCCCAGCATTTT. The encoded protein is CASSLDRRQPQHF. The chain joins TRBV7-2 to TRBJ1-5; the D is unclear. This CDR3 comprises 13 residues. Trimming left V 1 base short and J 7 bases short, with 8 bases between. CDR1 and CDR2 from the germline V gene are SGHTA and FQGNSA.

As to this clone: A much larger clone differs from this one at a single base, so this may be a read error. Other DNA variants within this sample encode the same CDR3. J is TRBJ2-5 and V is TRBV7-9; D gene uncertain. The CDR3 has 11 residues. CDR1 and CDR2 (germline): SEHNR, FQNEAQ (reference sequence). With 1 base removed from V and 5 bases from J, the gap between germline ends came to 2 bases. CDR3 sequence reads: CASSLVETQYF. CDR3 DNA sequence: TGTGCCAGCAGCTTAGTTGAGACCCAGTACTTC.

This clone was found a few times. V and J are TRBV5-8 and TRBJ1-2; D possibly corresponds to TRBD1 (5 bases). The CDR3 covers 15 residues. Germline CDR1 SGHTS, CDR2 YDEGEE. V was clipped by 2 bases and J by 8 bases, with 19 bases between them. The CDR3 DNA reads TGTGCCAGCAGCTTTGGCCGGGACCCCGGACGCGGCTACACCTTC. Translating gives CASSFGRDPGRGYTF.